Below are 4 T cell receptor beta chains sequenced from a single sample in a study of T cell responses to AZD1222 COVID-19 vaccine. Method: immunoSEQ multiplex PCR; TCRdb's copy keeps in-frame clones and lacks some. In the table there are 120,000 to 150,000 clones, about 88% of which are singletons. The specimen was peripheral blood, collected 28 days after the second AZD1222 dose. The origin of the receptors is an adult who received the AZD1222 COVID-19 vaccine.

In its sample, this clone was seen once. This chain uses TRBV28 with TRBJ1-1, with TRBD1 as a possible D gene (5 bases). V was trimmed by 7 bases and J by 7 bases, leaving 13 bases between them. The germline V gene has CDR1 MDHEN and CDR2 SYDVKM. The CDR3 covers 12 residues. CDR3 sequence: CASTFLTGEAFF. The DNA for the CDR3 is TGTGCCAGCACTTTTCTCACAGGTGAAGCTTTCTTT.

The rearrangement joins TRBV27 to TRBJ1-2; 9 nucleotides align to TRBD1. Trimming took 6 bases from V and 1 from J; bases not matched to a gene: 3. CDR1 is MNHEY and CDR2 is SMNVEV in the germline V gene (reference sequence). This CDR3 comprises 14 residues. The CDR3 reads CASRGQGLNYGYTF. As DNA, the CDR3 is TGTGCCAGCAGGGGACAGGGCCTTAACTATGGCTACACCTTC.

This clone is a singleton in its sample. This chain uses TRBV10-2 with TRBJ1-6, with 9 bases identical to TRBD1. CDR1 and CDR2 (germline): WSHSY, SAAADI. V lost 3 bases to trimming and J lost 0 bases; unmatched junction nucleotides: 9. The CDR3 runs 19 residues. The CDR3 loop is CASSEGTGPSSSYNSPLHF. The CDR3 bases are TGCGCCAGCAGTGAAGGGACAGGGCCGTCGAGCTCCTATAATTCACCCCTCCACTTT.

J is TRBJ1-3 and V is TRBV30, with D hard to call. The germline gives CDR1 GTSNPN, CDR2 SVGIG (reference sequence). V lost 3 bases and J lost 4, with 7 bases in between. The CDR3 loop spans 12 amino acids. CDR3 protein: CAWSVTGNTIYF. The CDR3 region has the DNA TGTGCCTGGAGCGTCACCGGAAACACCATATATTTT.